The sample holds a few counts of the clone carrying this TCR beta chain. Between the trimmed V and J ends, which lost 7 bases and 4 bases, there was a span of 13 bases. Looked up from germline, CDR1 is DFQATT and CDR2 is SNEGSKA (reference sequence). This CDR3 comprises 12 residues. The data belong to a study of T cells in Graves' hyperthyroidism and ophthalmopathy. Amplification of TCR beta CDR3 regions was performed using RNA transcripts as template. The HTBI primer set drove a first-round RT-PCR of the TCR CDR3. MiXCR, applied by TCRdb to the multiplex PCR reads, yields one record per CDR3 protein. The table has 550,000 to 650,000 distinct CDR3 sequences, roughly 13% seen once.

Sequencing was performed on blood. The chain joins TRBV20-1 to TRBJ2-5, with a tentative D call TRBD2 (5 bases). This receptor was taken from a woman aged 30 to 39 with Graves' hyperthyroidism that later progressed to Graves' ophthalmopathy. The DNA of the CDR3 is TGCAGTGTTCTCAGCGGTTCAGAGACCCAGTACTTC. Protein: CSVLSGSETQYF.